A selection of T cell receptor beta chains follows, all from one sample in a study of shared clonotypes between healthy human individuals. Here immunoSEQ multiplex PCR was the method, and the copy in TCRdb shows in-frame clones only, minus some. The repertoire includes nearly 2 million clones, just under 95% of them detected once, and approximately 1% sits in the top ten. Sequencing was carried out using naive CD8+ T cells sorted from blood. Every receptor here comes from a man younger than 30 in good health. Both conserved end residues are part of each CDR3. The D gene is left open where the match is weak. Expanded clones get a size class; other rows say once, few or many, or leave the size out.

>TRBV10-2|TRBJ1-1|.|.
TGCGCCGGACCCACAGGGACCACTGAAGCTTTCTTT
CAGPTGTTEAFF
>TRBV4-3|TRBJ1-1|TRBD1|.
TGCGCCAGCAGCCCATACCCAGGGGGCACTGAAGCTTTCTTT
CASSPYPGGTEAFF
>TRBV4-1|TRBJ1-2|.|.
TGCGCCAGCAGCCAAGAAGTCGGCCTCTCGGTGGGTTATGGCTACACCTTC
CASSQEVGLSVGYGYTF
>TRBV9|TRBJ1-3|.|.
TGTGCCAGCAGCGGTGCAGGTGGGGCTGGAAACACCATATATTTT
CASSGAGGAGNTIYF
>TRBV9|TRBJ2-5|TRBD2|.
TGTGCCAGCAGCGTTGGTAGCGGGGTACAAGAGACCCAGTACTTC
CASSVGSGVQETQYF
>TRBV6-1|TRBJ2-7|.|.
TGTGCCAGCAGTGTCGTGGACTCCTACGAGCAGTACTTC
CASSVVDSYEQYF
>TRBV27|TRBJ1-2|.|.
TGTGCCAGCAGTTTGGCCTCCGGCGGGGTCTATGGCTACACCTTC
CASSLASGGVYGYTF
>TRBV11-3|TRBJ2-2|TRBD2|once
TGTGCCAGCAGCCCGGGACTAGCGGGACACGGGGAGCTGTTTTTT
CASSPGLAGHGELFF
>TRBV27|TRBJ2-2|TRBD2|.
TGTGCCAGCAGTTTAAATAGCGGGAGACCCACCGGGGAGCTGTTTTTT
CASSLNSGRPTGELFF
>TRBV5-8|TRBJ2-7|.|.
TGTGCCAGCAGCTTGCACGGCAGGGCCACCTACGAGCAGTACTTC
CASSLHGRATYEQYF
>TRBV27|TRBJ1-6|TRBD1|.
TGTGCCAGCAGTTTAGGGACAGATAATTCACCCCTCCACTTT
CASSLGTDNSPLHF
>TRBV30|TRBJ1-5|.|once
TGTGCCTGGAGTGTTCAAGGGGGGCAGCCCCAGCATTTT
CAWSVQGGQPQHF
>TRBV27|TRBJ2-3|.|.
TGTGCCAGCAGTCCCTCAGGGGTTGGCACAGATACGCAGTATTTT
CASSPSGVGTDTQYF
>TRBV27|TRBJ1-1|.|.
TGTGCCAGCAGTCCCCAGGGAGGAAACACTGAAGCTTTCTTT
CASSPQGGNTEAFF
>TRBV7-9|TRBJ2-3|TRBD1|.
TGTGCCAGCAGCTGGGACAGAAGCACAGATACGCAGTATTTT
CASSWDRSTDTQYF
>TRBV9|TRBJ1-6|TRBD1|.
TGTGCCAGCAGCGCCGGGACAGGTAGCTCCTATAATTCACCCCTCCACTTT
CASSAGTGSSYNSPLHF
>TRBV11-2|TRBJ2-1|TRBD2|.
TGTGCCAGCAGCTGGCTAGCGGTCAATGAGCAGTTCTTC
CASSWLAVNEQFF